This T cell receptor (beta chain) was sequenced in a study of shared clonotypes between healthy human individuals. Overall study context: Three plates were used per donor for CD4 naive, three for CD4 memory, two for CD8 naive and one for CD8 memory.

The study drew all its donors from Caucasian adults living in Nashville, Tennessee. Sequencing was performed with immunoSEQ multiplex PCR; in TCRdb, only in-frame clones are kept and a portion is missing. The sample holds about 1 million clones, about 80% seen once. The V end lost 7 bases, the J end lost 4 bases, and 10 bases lay between the germline ends. The CDR3 loop spans 13 amino acids. CDR1 is MDHEN and CDR2 is SYDVKM in the germline V gene. The sequenced sample was memory CD4+ T cells sorted from blood. The subset here: CD45RA-negative fraction. The sequence was collected from a man in his late teens or twenties in good health. The V gene is TRBV28, the J gene TRBJ2-2, with a possible D match to TRBD2 (5 bases). DNA of the CDR3: TGTGCCAGCATTAATCGGGGCACCGGGGAGCTGTTTTTT. It yields the protein CASINRGTGELFF.